This entry lists 4 T cell receptor beta chains sequenced from one sample in a study of blood T cell repertoires in COVID-19. TCRdb's table, derived via immunoSEQ multiplex PCR, lists solely in-frame clones and lacks some. This sample has approximately 85,000 clones, with 90% found just once. Sequenced: peripheral blood. These receptors came from a woman older than 75 with active or convalescent COVID-19.

The rearrangement links TRBV4-3 to TRBJ2-7, with D possibly TRBD2 on 6 matching bases. V was shortened by 0 bases and J by 2 bases, with 11 bases between the two germline ends. Germline V gives CDR1 LGHNA, CDR2 YSLEER. This CDR3 is built from 15 residues. The CDR3 reads CASSQDTGVTYEQYF. The CDR3 coding sequence is TGCGCCAGCAGCCAAGATACGGGGGTCACCTACGAGCAGTACTTC.

This clone was counted between two and nine times. This sequence joins TRBV6-5 and TRBJ1-5; 7 bases align to TRBD1. V was clipped by 4 bases and J by 6 bases; unmatched bases: 6. CDR1 and CDR2 from the germline V gene are MNHEY and SVGAGI. The CDR3 loop spans 14 amino acids. Here the CDR3 reads CASSFRQGGQPQHF. The CDR3 DNA reads as TGTGCCAGCAGTTTCCGACAGGGAGGTCAGCCCCAGCATTTT.

The chain couples TRBV6-5 to TRBJ2-2; 8 bases fit TRBD1. The CDR3 is 16 residues long. The trim removed 2 bases at V and 1 base at J, leaving 3 bases unmatched. Per the germline V gene, CDR1 is MNHEY and CDR2 is SVGAGI. The CDR3 is CASSYRGTGNTGELFF. Here the CDR3 DNA reads TGTGCCAGCAGTTACCGTGGGACAGGGAACACCGGGGAGCTGTTTTTT.

The gene calls are TRBV7-3 and TRBJ2-3, with TRBD2 matching over 8 bases. With V trimmed by 3 bases and J by 9 bases, 8 bases remained unmatched. The CDR3 is made up of 14 amino acids. Germline assignment: CDR1 SGHTA and CDR2 FQGTGA. The CDR3 loop is CASSFGREGFTQYF. The CDR3 DNA sequence: TGTGCCAGCAGCTTCGGGAGGGAGGGTTTCACGCAGTATTTT.